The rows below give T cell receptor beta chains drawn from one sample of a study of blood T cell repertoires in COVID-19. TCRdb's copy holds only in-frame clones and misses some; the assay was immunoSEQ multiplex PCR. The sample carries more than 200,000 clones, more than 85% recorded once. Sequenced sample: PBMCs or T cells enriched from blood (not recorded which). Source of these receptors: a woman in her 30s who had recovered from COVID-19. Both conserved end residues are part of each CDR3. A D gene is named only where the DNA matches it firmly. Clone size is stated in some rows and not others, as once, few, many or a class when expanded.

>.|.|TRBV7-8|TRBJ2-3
CASSLGAYPDTQYF
TGTGCCAGCAGCTTAGGGGCCTATCCAGATACGCAGTATTTT
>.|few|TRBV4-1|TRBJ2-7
CASSQELWEQRSYEQYF
TGCGCCAGCAGCCAAGAACTTTGGGAGCAGCGGTCCTACGAGCAGTACTTC
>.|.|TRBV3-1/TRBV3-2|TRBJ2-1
CASGSSSSYNEQFF
TGTGCCAGCGGTTCATCGAGCTCCTACAATGAGCAGTTCTTC
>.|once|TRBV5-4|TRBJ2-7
CASSLAGFSSYEQYF
TGTGCCAGCAGCTTGGCGGGTTTCAGCTCCTACGAGCAGTACTTC
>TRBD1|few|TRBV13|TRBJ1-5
CASSFGTGGNSNQPQHF
TGTGCCAGCAGCTTTGGGACAGGGGGGAACAGCAATCAGCCCCAGCATTTT
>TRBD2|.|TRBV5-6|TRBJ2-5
CASSYGTSGRTGVKTQYF
TGTGCCAGCAGCTACGGGACTAGCGGGAGAACTGGTGTAAAGACCCAGTACTTC
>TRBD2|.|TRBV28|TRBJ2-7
CASSSVAGVDDEQYF
TGTGCCAGCAGTTCCGTAGCGGGAGTTGACGACGAGCAGTACTTC
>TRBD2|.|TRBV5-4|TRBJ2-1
CASSLAGYSGGRVNNEQFF
TGTGCCAGCAGCTTGGCCGGGTACTCCGGCGGGAGGGTTAACAATGAGCAGTTCTTC
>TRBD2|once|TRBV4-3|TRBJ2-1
CASSQFPQLAGGGNEQFF
TGCGCCAGCAGCCAATTCCCCCAACTAGCGGGAGGCGGGAATGAGCAGTTCTTC
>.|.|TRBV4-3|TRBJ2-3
CASSQDRWSSGTDTQYF
TGCGCCAGCAGCCAAGATCGCTGGTCCTCGGGCACAGATACGCAGTATTTT
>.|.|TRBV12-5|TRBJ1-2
CASGPGDGGGYTF
TGTGCTAGTGGCCCCGGGGATGGCGGAGGCTACACCTTC
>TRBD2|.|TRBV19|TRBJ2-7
CASSITGGRSYEQYF
TGTGCCAGTAGTATTACGGGCGGGAGGTCCTACGAGCAGTACTTC
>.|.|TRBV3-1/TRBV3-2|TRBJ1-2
CASSRSDSYGYTF
TGTGCCAGCAGCCGATCGGACAGCTATGGCTACACCTTC
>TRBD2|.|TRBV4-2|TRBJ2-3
CASRSGTADTQYF
TGTGCCAGCAGAAGCGGGACCGCAGATACGCAGTATTTT
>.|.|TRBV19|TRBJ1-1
CASSNQFVLTEAFF
TGTGCCAGTAGTAACCAGTTTGTTCTGACTGAAGCTTTCTTT
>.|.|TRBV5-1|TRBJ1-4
CASSLGEGASNEKLFF
TGCGCCAGCAGCTTGGGAGAGGGTGCGTCTAATGAAAAACTGTTTTTT
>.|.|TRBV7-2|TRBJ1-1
CASSLYSGQLNTEAFF
TGTGCCAGCAGCTTATACTCCGGACAGTTGAACACTGAAGCTTTCTTT
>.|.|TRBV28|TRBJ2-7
CASVPGSSYEQYF
TGTGCCAGTGTGCCAGGCTCCTCCTACGAGCAGTACTTC
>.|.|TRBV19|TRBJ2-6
CASSSPGPGANVLTF
TGTGCCAGTAGTAGCCCAGGGCCTGGGGCCAACGTCCTGACTTTC
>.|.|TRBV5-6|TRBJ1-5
CASSRGWNQPQHF
TGTGCCAGCAGCCGGGGTTGGAATCAGCCCCAGCATTTT
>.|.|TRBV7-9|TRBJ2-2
CASRRTQGGFTGELFF
TGTGCCAGCAGAAGAACCCAGGGGGGATTCACCGGGGAGCTGTTTTTT
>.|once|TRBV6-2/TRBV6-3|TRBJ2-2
CASSYGLSGTGELFF
TGTGCCAGCAGTTACGGCTTAAGCGGCACCGGGGAGCTGTTTTTT
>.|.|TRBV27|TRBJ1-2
CASSFSDTYGYTF
TGTGCCAGCAGTTTCTCGGACACCTATGGCTACACCTTC
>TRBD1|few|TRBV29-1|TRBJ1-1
CSVATGTGGVEAFF
TGCAGCGTTGCGACCGGGACAGGGGGCGTAGAAGCTTTCTTT
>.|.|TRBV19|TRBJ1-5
CASLGQGEIGSNQPQHF
TGTGCCAGCCTGGGCCAGGGTGAGATCGGAAGCAATCAGCCCCAGCATTTT
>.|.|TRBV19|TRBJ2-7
CASSISLTDYEQYF
TGTGCCAGTAGTATTAGTTTAACAGACTACGAGCAGTACTTC
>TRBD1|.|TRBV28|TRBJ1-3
CASSFPTYRQGSTIYF
TGTGCCAGCAGCTTTCCCACATACCGACAGGGGAGCACCATATATTTT
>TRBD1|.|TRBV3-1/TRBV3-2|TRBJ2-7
CASSPQGANEQYF
TGTGCCAGCAGCCCCCAGGGGGCCAACGAGCAGTACTTC
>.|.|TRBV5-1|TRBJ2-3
CASTRSASTDTQYF
TGCGCCAGTACAAGGAGTGCTAGCACAGATACGCAGTATTTT
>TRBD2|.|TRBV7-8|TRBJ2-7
CASSPASSGLAGLREQYF
TGTGCCAGCAGCCCAGCGTCTTCGGGACTAGCGGGACTACGGGAGCAGTACTTC
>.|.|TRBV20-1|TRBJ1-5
CSASNPRRPQHF
TGCAGTGCTAGTAATCCTCGTCGGCCCCAGCATTTT
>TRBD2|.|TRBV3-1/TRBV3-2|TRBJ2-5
CASSHGIAGSRRDF
TGTGCCAGCAGCCACGGGATAGCGGGATCCCGTCGGGACTTC
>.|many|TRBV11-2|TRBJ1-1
CASRTKAPGTEAFF
TGTGCCAGCAGGACCAAAGCGCCGGGCACTGAAGCTTTCTTT
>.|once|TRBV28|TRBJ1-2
CASSFGGPGLGYTF
TGTGCCAGCAGTTTTGGAGGGCCGGGTCTTGGCTACACCTTC
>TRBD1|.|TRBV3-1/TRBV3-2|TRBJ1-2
CASSRTLLRDRFNYGYTF
TGTGCCAGCAGCCGAACCCTACTACGGGACAGATTTAACTATGGCTACACCTTC
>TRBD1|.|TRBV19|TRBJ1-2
CASSPAFGTGANSYGYTF
TGTGCCAGTAGTCCCGCCTTCGGGACAGGGGCTAACTCCTATGGCTACACCTTC
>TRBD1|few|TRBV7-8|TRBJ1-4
CASSLVVQGAGEKLFF
TGTGCCAGCAGCTTAGTCGTCCAGGGGGCGGGTGAAAAACTGTTTTTT
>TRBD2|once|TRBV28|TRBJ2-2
CASSPGLAGTGELFF
TGTGCCAGCAGTCCGGGACTAGCGGGCACCGGGGAGCTGTTTTTT
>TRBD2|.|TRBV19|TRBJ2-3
CASSKLQRGAWASGSPSTDTQYF
TGTGCCAGTAGTAAACTCCAACGGGGGGCTTGGGCTAGCGGGAGCCCTAGCACAGATACGCAGTATTTT
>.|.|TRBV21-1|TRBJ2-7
CASTAGGPYEQYF
TGTGCCAGCACGGCGGGCGGGCCCTACGAGCAGTACTTC
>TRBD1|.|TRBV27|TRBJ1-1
CASSSTGPNTEAFF
TGTGCCAGCAGTTCGACAGGGCCGAACACTGAAGCTTTCTTT
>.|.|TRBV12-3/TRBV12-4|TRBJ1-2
CASSFEGGYGYTF
TGTGCCAGCAGTTTTGAAGGGGGCTATGGCTACACCTTC
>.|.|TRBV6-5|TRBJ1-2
CASSAGTYGYTF
TGTGCCAGCAGCGCAGGAACCTATGGCTACACCTTC
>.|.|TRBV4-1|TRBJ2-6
CASSQGHSGANVLTF
TGCGCCAGCAGCCAAGGACACTCTGGGGCCAACGTCCTGACTTTC
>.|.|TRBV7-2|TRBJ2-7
CASSPPEGVAATYEQYF
TGTGCCAGCAGCCCCCCCGAGGGGGTAGCTGCTACCTACGAGCAGTACTTC
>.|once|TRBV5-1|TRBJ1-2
CASSLGQDQVLHTF
TGCGCCAGCAGCTTGGGACAGGACCAAGTTCTACACACCTTC
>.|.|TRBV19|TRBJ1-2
CASTTRQAHGYTF
TGTGCCAGTACCACTAGACAGGCCCATGGCTACACCTTC
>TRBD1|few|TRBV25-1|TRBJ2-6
CASSDGTAIISGANVLTF
TGTGCCAGCAGTGACGGGACAGCAATAATCTCTGGGGCCAACGTCCTGACTTTC
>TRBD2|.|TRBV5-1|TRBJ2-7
CASSSSGSNTHEQYF
TGCGCCAGCAGCTCGAGCGGGAGTAATACCCACGAGCAGTACTTC
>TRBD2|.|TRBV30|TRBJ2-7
CAWSWAGGGGEQYF
TGTGCCTGGAGCTGGGCGGGAGGAGGGGGCGAGCAGTACTTC
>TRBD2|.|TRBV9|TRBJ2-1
CASSDSGSSSNEQFF
TGTGCCAGCAGCGATAGCGGGAGTTCTTCAAATGAGCAGTTCTTC
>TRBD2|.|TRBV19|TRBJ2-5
CASRGLADPASQYF
TGTGCCAGTAGGGGACTAGCGGACCCAGCTTCTCAGTACTTC
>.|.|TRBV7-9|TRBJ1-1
CASSLAYRVVDTEAFF
TGTGCCAGCAGCTTAGCGTACAGGGTGGTGGACACTGAAGCTTTCTTT